The entry below gives a single T cell receptor (beta chain) sequence along with its context. Its target is not known. Terminally differentiated effector memory CD45RA+ cells were excluded by CCR7 positive selection of CD45RO-negative cells. Donors comprised only Caucasian adults living in Nashville, Tennessee. Clones were sequenced by immunoSEQ multiplex PCR, and TCRdb holds only the in-frame ones, with some missing. The repertoire includes about 2.2 million clones, 90% to 95% of them detected once, and around 1.8% sits in the top ten. This entry is derived from a study of shared clonotypes between healthy human individuals. Study-level findings and limits: Only blood was sampled, and tissue TCR repertoires likely differ from blood ones. Non-shared clonotypes had lower generation probabilities than clonotypes shared by all four sorted-subset donors. In general, naive subsets displayed greater estimated richness than memory subsets did.

This CDR3 has 19 amino acids. With 4 bases removed from V and 2 bases from J, the gap between germline ends came to 23 bases. Germline loops: CDR1 MDHEN, CDR2 SYDVKM. The rearrangement links TRBV28 to TRBJ2-2; perhaps D is TRBD1 or TRBD2 (5 bases each). The sequence was obtained from a man aged 18 to 35 in good health. Some clones in this sample may be carry-over from other donors' samples. The sequencing sample was made of naive CD8+ T cells from PBMCs. Here the CDR3 DNA reads TGTGCCAGCAGTTCCGTTTGGGCCAGGGAGAAGGCTAACACCGGGGAGCTGTTTTTT. Protein: CASSSVWAREKANTGELFF.